These 27 T cell receptor beta chains share one sample of origin, sequenced in a study of OX40 agonist ivuxolimab in advanced cancers. Profiled with immunoSEQ multiplex PCR; TCRdb holds only in-frame clones, not every one. The repertoire holds about 55,000 clones, with more than 75% as singletons. The sequencing used CD4+ or CD8+ T cells sorted from blood, collected in a trial of the OX40 agonist ivuxolimab. These receptors all come from an adult with an advanced solid tumor such as melanoma, head and neck, liver or kidney cancer.

The gene calls are TRBV18 and TRBJ2-1; D gene uncertain. Deletions cut 3 bases from V and 5 bases from J, with 14 bases between. Germline CDR1 reads KGHSH; CDR2 reads LQKENI. The CDR3 consists of 15 residues. As DNA, the CDR3 is TGTGCCAGCTCACCTCATTCCCAGTCTAACAATGAGCAGTTCTTC. Residues: CASSPHSQSNNEQFF.

The rearrangement uses TRBV10-3 and TRBJ2-3, with D possibly TRBD2 on 5 matching bases. Per germline, CDR1 ENHRY and CDR2 SYGVKD. The V end lost 10 bases, the J end lost 9 bases, and 17 bases lay between the germline ends. The CDR3 is made up of 12 amino acids. The CDR3 loop is CASSSTMDTQYF. In nucleotides, the CDR3 is TGTGCCAGCAGCTCGACTATGGACACGCAGTATTTT.

This clone came up once. The chain combines TRBV18 with TRBJ2-1, with a weak D call TRBD2 (5 bases). Germline loops: CDR1 KGHSH, CDR2 LQKENI. The V end lost 3 bases, the J end lost 9 bases, and 9 bases lay between the germline ends. The CDR3 has 12 amino acids. The CDR3 sequence: CASSPARAEQFF. The DNA for the CDR3 is TGTGCCAGCTCACCTGCGCGGGCTGAGCAGTTCTTC.

The gene calls are TRBV19 and TRBJ1-3; weak D call: TRBD1 (5 bases). The CDR3 runs to 15 residues. The germline CDR1 and CDR2 sequences are LNHDA and SQIVND (reference sequence). With 0 bases removed from V and 3 bases from J, the gap between germline ends came to 9 bases. The CDR3 DNA reads TGTGCCAGTAGTATAGACAGGGTTGTTGGAAACACCATATATTTT. Translation gives CASSIDRVVGNTIYF.

The chain is built from TRBV1 and TRBJ2-1; the D call of TRBD2 is as the table states it, not checked on the DNA. TRBV1 is an annotated pseudogene. The CDR3 loop spans 13 amino acids. The CDR3 DNA follows: TGCACCAGCACTAGCGGGGGGTACAATGAGCAGTTCTTC. As protein: CTSTSGGYNEQFF.

The J gene is TRBJ2-1, the V gene TRBV6-5; 9 bases map to TRBD2. The CDR3 runs to 15 residues. With V trimmed by 2 bases and J by 3 bases, 2 bases remained unmatched. Germline assignment: CDR1 MNHEY and CDR2 SVGAGI. The CDR3 here is CASSYGGRVYNEQFF. The CDR3 DNA reads as TGTGCCAGCAGTTACGGCGGGAGGGTCTACAATGAGCAGTTCTTC.

This chain links TRBV7-2 with TRBJ1-2; D call uncertain. Trimming removed 5 bases from V and 8 bases from J, with 15 bases in between. The germline V gene encodes CDR1 SGHTA and CDR2 FQGNSA. There are 13 residues in the CDR3. CDR3 DNA sequence: TGTGCCAGCAGCACCCCCGGGGTCGGCGGCTACACCTTC. Its protein product is CASSTPGVGGYTF.

The V and J genes are TRBV5-5 and TRBJ2-5; possibly TRBD1 for D (6 bases). The CDR3 is made up of 14 amino acids. Germline values: CDR1 SGHKS, CDR2 YYEKEE (reference sequence). V was clipped by 6 bases and J by 2 bases, with 14 bases between them. This CDR3 is CASNPVGGQETQYF. CDR3 bases: TGTGCCAGCAATCCTGTAGGGGGTCAAGAGACCCAGTACTTC.

The J gene is TRBJ1-5, the V gene TRBV28; TRBD1 matches at 9 bases. J gave up 6 bases and V 2 bases, and 11 bases lay outside the gene matches. The CDR3 length is 17 residues. Germline V gives CDR1 MDHEN, CDR2 SYDVKM. CDR3 sequence: CASSLRPGTGRLQPQHF. CDR3 nucleotides: TGTGCCAGCAGTTTAAGACCCGGGACAGGGAGACTTCAGCCCCAGCATTTT.

V and J are TRBV11-2 and TRBJ2-7; 8 bases map to TRBD2. This CDR3 spans 14 amino acids. The junction had 4 bases not matched to a gene; V was cut back by 2 bases and J by 4 bases. CDR1 and CDR2 from the germline V gene are SGHAT and FQNNGV. The CDR3 DNA follows: TGTGCCAGCAGCTTACAGCGGGGGCTTTACGAGCAGTACTTC. Encoded protein: CASSLQRGLYEQYF.

This chain connects TRBV11-2 to TRBJ2-1, with 8 bases aligning to TRBD1. The V gene end was trimmed by 6 bases and the J gene end by 5 bases; junction bases not matched to a gene: 0. The CDR3 covers 12 residues. Germline loops: CDR1 SGHAT, CDR2 FQNNGV. The CDR3 nucleotides read TGTGCCAGCAGGGGACAGGACAATGAGCAGTTCTTC. It yields the protein CASRGQDNEQFF.

The chain couples TRBV7-2 to TRBJ2-1, with no clear D. Germline CDR1 reads SGHTA; CDR2 reads FQGNSA. V was shortened by 8 bases and J by 4 bases, with 12 bases between the two germline ends. This CDR3 spans 13 amino acids. The CDR3 sequence is CASGVPGYNEQFF. CDR3 DNA sequence: TGTGCCAGCGGGGTCCCCGGGTACAATGAGCAGTTCTTC.

This rearrangement joins TRBV5-1 to TRBJ2-2; 9 bases are a match to TRBD1. The CDR3 is made up of 15 amino acids. J gave up 6 bases and V 4 bases, and 7 bases lay outside the gene matches. CDR1 and CDR2 from the germline V gene are SGHRS and YFSETQ. The DNA for the CDR3 is TGCGCCAGCAGCCCGATACAGGGGGCGGCCGGGGAGCTGTTTTTT. Encoded protein: CASSPIQGAAGELFF.

This clone turned up a few times. The chain employs TRBV15 and TRBJ2-1; TRBD1 agrees at 7 bases. Trimming at V came to 0 bases and at J to 5 bases, leaving 7 bases not matched to a gene. The length of the CDR3 is 16 residues. Germline loops: CDR1 LNHNV, CDR2 YYDKDF (reference sequence). The CDR3 nucleotides are TGTGCCACCAGCAGAGATTACACAGGGGCAAACAATGAGCAGTTCTTC. Translating it yields CATSRDYTGANNEQFF.

This chain joins TRBV30 and TRBJ2-5; D tentatively fits TRBD1 or TRBD2 (5 bases each). CDR3 length: 13 amino acids. From germline, CDR1 is GTSNPN and CDR2 SVGIG (reference sequence). V was shortened by 7 bases and J by 1 base, with 13 bases between the two germline ends. CDR3 sequence (DNA): TGTGCCTCCCTTGGGGGTTTCCAAGAGACCCAGTACTTC. It encodes CASLGGFQETQYF.

This clone was detected a few times. The germline gene is not matched at one end of the junction; a read error may be the cause. The chain uses TRBV18 and TRBJ2-1, with D perhaps given as TRBD1 or TRBD2 (7 bases each). The CDR3 sequence is 14 residues long. Per the germline V gene, CDR1 is KGHSH and CDR2 is LQKENI. The CDR3 coding sequence is TGTGCCAGCTCGCCACCGACAGGGTCTGAGCTAGCGGTCTTC. Its protein product is CASSPPTGSELAVF.

The chain uses TRBV27 and TRBJ2-1, with D unclear. The CDR3 totals 12 residues. The V end was cut by 4 bases, the J end by 9 bases, with 10 bases between. CDR1 is MNHEY, CDR2 SMNVEV, per germline (reference sequence). The CDR3 sequence: CASSSALGEQFF. CDR3 in DNA: TGTGCCAGCAGTTCCGCTCTGGGTGAGCAGTTCTTC.

This clone was recorded once. This chain connects TRBV6-5 to TRBJ1-1; the match to TRBD1 covers 11 bases. Trimming removed 2 bases from V and 4 bases from J; junction bases left unmatched: 3. This CDR3 comprises 15 residues. Germline V gives CDR1 MNHEY, CDR2 SVGAGI. The DNA of the CDR3 is TGTGCCAGCAGTTACGGGGGGACAGGGGGCACTGAAGCTTTCTTT. Translating it yields CASSYGGTGGTEAFF.

The rearrangement uses TRBV6-5 and TRBJ1-2, with D hard to call. V shed 2 bases and J shed 4 bases, with 14 bases lying between them. Per the germline V gene, CDR1 is MNHEY and CDR2 is SVGAGI. CDR3 length: 15 amino acids. CDR3 amino acids: CASSYGGSRSYGYTF. The CDR3 DNA reads as TGTGCCAGCAGTTACGGCGGCAGTAGGAGCTATGGCTACACCTTC.

The chain recombines TRBV9 with TRBJ2-2; D gene ambiguous. CDR3 length: 14 residues. The germline V gene encodes CDR1 SGDLS and CDR2 YYNGEE. V lost 5 bases and J lost 0, with 8 bases in between. The CDR3 region has the DNA TGTGCCAGCAGTGGGCTTACGAACACCGGGGAGCTGTTTTTT. It codes for CASSGLTNTGELFF.

The CDR3, as DNA: TGTGCCAGCAGGATCCTGACAGGGAGCTCCTACGAGCAGTACTTC. Its protein is CASRILTGSSYEQYF. The gene calls are TRBV6-6 and TRBJ2-7, with 7 positions matching TRBD1. CDR1 is MNHNY and CDR2 is SVGAGI in the germline V gene (reference sequence). The CDR3 has 15 amino acids. V lost 6 bases and J lost 0; bases outside the gene matches: 8.

The CDR3 DNA follows: TGTGCCAGCAGTTACGGGCCGACGAACGGTGAAGCTTTCTTT. Translating it yields CASSYGPTNGEAFF. The chain links TRBV6-5 to TRBJ1-1; no clear D gene. Trimming took off 2 bases at V and 7 bases at J, with 14 bases between the two ends. The CDR3 length is 14 residues. Germline CDR1 reads MNHEY; CDR2 reads SVGAGI.

The V call is TRBV13, the J call TRBJ2-2, with 7 bases matching TRBD2. J lost 1 base, V lost 4 bases, and 15 bases had no gene match. The germline V gene encodes CDR1 PRHDT and CDR2 FYEKMQ (reference sequence). The CDR3 runs 19 residues. The CDR3 sequence is CASSSPGLLQIRNTGELFF. CDR3 DNA sequence: TGTGCCAGCAGCTCCCCGGGACTACTACAGATTAGGAACACCGGGGAGCTGTTTTTT.

This clone occurred a few times. The chain links TRBV6-1 to TRBJ1-5, with unresolved D. The CDR3 totals 15 residues. The germline gives CDR1 MNHNS, CDR2 SASEGT. V was clipped by 1 base and J by 4 bases, with 11 bases between them. CDR3 bases: TGTGCCAGCAGTGAAGGAAGGCAGGATAATCAGCCCCAGCATTTT. Its translation is CASSEGRQDNQPQHF.

The chain is built from TRBV18 and TRBJ2-1; D is undetermined. The CDR3 has 15 amino acids. CDR1 and CDR2 from the germline V gene are KGHSH and LQKENI. V was clipped by 6 bases and J by 4 bases, with 16 bases between them. The DNA of the CDR3 is TGTGCCAGCTCCCCCACTTGGTACTCGTACAATGAGCAGTTCTTC. The encoded protein is CASSPTWYSYNEQFF.

The chain employs TRBV16 and TRBJ1-2; D is perhaps TRBD1 (6 bases). V was clipped by 4 bases and J by 5 bases, with 20 bases between them. The CDR3 has 16 residues. In germline, CDR1 is KGHSY, CDR2 FQNENV. The CDR3 region has the DNA TGTGCCAGCAGCCCTATCGGCGGGGGCGCGGAGTATGGCTACACCTTC. The encoded protein is CASSPIGGGAEYGYTF.

V usage is TRBV7-9 and J usage is TRBJ1-5; D not certain. Trimming took 5 bases from V and 0 from J, leaving 8 bases between them. The germline gives CDR1 SEHNR, CDR2 FQNEAQ (reference sequence). This CDR3 is built from 14 residues. The CDR3: CASSPVGSNQPQHF. DNA for the CDR3: TGTGCCAGCAGCCCCGTTGGTAGCAATCAGCCCCAGCATTTT.